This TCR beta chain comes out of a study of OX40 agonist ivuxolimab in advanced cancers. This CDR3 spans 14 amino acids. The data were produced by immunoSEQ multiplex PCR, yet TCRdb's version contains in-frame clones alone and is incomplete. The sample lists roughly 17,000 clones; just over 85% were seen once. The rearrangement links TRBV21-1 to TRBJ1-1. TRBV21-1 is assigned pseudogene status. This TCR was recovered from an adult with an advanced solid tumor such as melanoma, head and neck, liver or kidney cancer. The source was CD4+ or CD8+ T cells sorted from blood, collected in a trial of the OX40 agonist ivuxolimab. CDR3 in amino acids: CASSKLLMRTEAFF. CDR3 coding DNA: TGTGCCAGCAGCAAGCTACTTATGAGGACTGAAGCTTTCTTT.